The clone carrying this T cell receptor beta chain has just a few counts. Its target is unknown. This specimen belongs to a study of cytomegalovirus exposure and HLA in healthy donors. About the research overall: Unique TCR beta sequences numbering around 110 million came from some 200 million T cells in an earlier analysis.

Study observations and caveats: A link between a missense DCLRE1C variant and TCR beta V- and J-gene trimming emerged from a later analysis. TCR beta sequences reportedly predicted the HLA-A and HLA-B alleles of most subjects accurately. In a later analysis, productive TCRs from donors in an Asian-associated ancestry cluster reportedly carried fewer N-insertions than the cohort mean.

13 Jbeta primers and 60 Vbeta primers were used for the PCR. The protocol was immunoSEQ multiplex PCR, while the TCRdb copy is restricted to in-frame clones and leaves out a portion. The sample carries approximately 100,000 clones, 9.4% recorded once. Sequenced sample: PBMCs. This TCR came from a man aged 45-65 years in good health and CMV-seropositive.

CDR3 sequence (DNA): TGTGCCAGCAGCAAATTAGCGGGAGTTGAGCAGTACTTC. Translating it yields CASSKLAGVEQYF. The V call is TRBV21-1, the J call TRBJ2-7; the D call of TRBD2 is as the table states it, not checked on the DNA. TRBV21-1 is a listed pseudogene. CDR3 length: 13 amino acids.